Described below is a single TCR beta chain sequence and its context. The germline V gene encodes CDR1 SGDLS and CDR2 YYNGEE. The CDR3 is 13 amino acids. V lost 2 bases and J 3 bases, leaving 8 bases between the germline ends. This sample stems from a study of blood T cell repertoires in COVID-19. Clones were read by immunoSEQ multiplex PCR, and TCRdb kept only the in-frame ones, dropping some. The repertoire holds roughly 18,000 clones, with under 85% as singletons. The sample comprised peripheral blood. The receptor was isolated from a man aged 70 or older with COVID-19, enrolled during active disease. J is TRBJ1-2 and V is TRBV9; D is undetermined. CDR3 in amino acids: CASSVGGDYGYTF. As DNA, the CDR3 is TGTGCCAGCAGCGTGGGTGGAGACTATGGCTACACCTTC.